Listed below are T cell receptor beta chains from one sample, sequenced in a study of monozygotic twins with inflammatory bowel disease. TCRdb processed the 5' RACE reads again and assigns one entry to each CDR3 protein, with no DNA. The ten most abundant clones cover 2.4% of a sample with under 150,000 distinct CDR3 sequences. Specimen: blood. These receptors were collected from a human donor with ulcerative colitis or Crohn's disease, or a healthy co-twin of an affected twin (not recorded which). CDR3s include the opening cysteine and the closing phenylalanine or tryptophan.

TRBJ1-1,TRBV28,CASSLPGDLERDTEAFF
TRBJ1-5,TRBV5-1,CASSLEGGNQPQHF
TRBJ2-7,TRBV6-5,CASSYGFAGTGGGEQYF
TRBJ2-7,TRBV7-2,CASSSSGTGVHEQYF
TRBJ1-4,TRBV7-2,CASSLEDRRNEKLFF
TRBJ1-1,TRBV20-1,CSASDQLGTEAFF
TRBJ2-7,TRBV7-2,CASSQRGGRHGEQYF
TRBJ2-5,TRBV2,CASRGGQETQYF
TRBJ2-7,TRBV5-1,CASSPASGLRVGEQYF
TRBJ1-1,TRBV2,CASTLRTGGAYTEAFF
TRBJ2-4,TRBV20-1,CSATGRSGEVQYF
TRBJ2-2,TRBV7-2,CASSSGQVTNTGELFF
TRBJ1-6,TRBV5-1,CASSPYQQTGPPWETLHF
TRBJ2-3,TRBV5-1,CASSLSLWGGGTDTQYF
TRBJ2-3,TRBV29-1,CSVEGDTHTDTQYF
TRBJ2-5,TRBV7-2,CASSLQGIGETQYF
TRBJ2-1,TRBV5-1,CASSFEPYNEQFF
TRBJ2-3,TRBV20-1,CSARDPGDREGVTDTQYF
TRBJ1-4,TRBV5-5,CASSAPGVGEKLFF
TRBJ2-7,TRBV20-1,CSAASTGFGYEHYF
TRBJ1-1,TRBV7-2,CASIVAQNTEAFF
TRBJ2-3,TRBV4-2,CASSPRTSGNTDTQYF
TRBJ1-2,TRBV19,CASSSWVLTGNGYTF
TRBJ2-7,TRBV27,CATSNRGQSYEQYF
TRBJ1-1,TRBV20-1,CSARDRMYTEAFF
TRBJ1-4,TRBV20-1,CSASGGRLNEKLFF
TRBJ2-3,TRBV12-3/TRBV12-4,CASTPLGGTDTQYF
TRBJ1-1,TRBV4-1,CASSQESWRTEAFF
TRBJ1-2,TRBV20-1,CSARVRTGGAPWGYTF
TRBJ2-1,TRBV7-2,CASSFGRGYNEQFF
TRBJ2-3,TRBV5-1,CASSFDRGGGTDTQYF
TRBJ1-1,TRBV4-1,CASTSYGNTEAFF
TRBJ2-5,TRBV25-1,CASSEYIAGRGTQYF
TRBJ1-1,TRBV20-1,CSASAGQLGNTEAFF
TRBJ1-1,TRBV7-3,CASSLTGRVTEAFF
TRBJ2-2,TRBV6-8,CASSYSYSGELFF
TRBJ2-5,TRBV5-5,CASSSGTGLIETQYF
TRBJ2-7,TRBV18,CASSVPSAGQGTYEQYF
TRBJ1-3,TRBV9,CASSVGSAAGNTIYF
TRBJ1-5,TRBV9,CASSVGVGAYSNQPQHF
TRBJ2-7,TRBV28,CASSFPLTGADYEQYF
TRBJ1-4,TRBV12-3/TRBV12-4,CASTTGQVNEKLFF
TRBJ2-7,TRBV5-1,CASSLGGTYEQYF
TRBJ2-6,TRBV4-3,CASKDSYATSGANVLTF
TRBJ2-3,TRBV24-1,CATSHPGGQGRTDTQYF